This T cell receptor beta chain came from a study of T cell repertoires in cytomegalovirus infection. General study results and limits: Ex vivo, HLA-C-restricted CMV-specific TCR beta clonotypes prevailed over the rest of the response. There were carriers of CMV plus the relevant HLA, and cumulative public TCR beta family frequency identified them.

For this clonotype: Its specificity is unknown.

The CDR3 loop spans 15 amino acids. Deletions cut 5 bases from V and 2 bases from J, with 14 bases between. In germline, CDR1 is MNHEY, CDR2 SMNVEV (reference sequence). One entry per CDR3 protein, called by TCRdb with MiXCR from the reads. The sample has around 530,000 distinct CDR3 sequences; 16% are singletons. The receptor comes from a human donor in good health (CMV status not recorded). Some clones in this sample may be carry-over from other donors' samples. Sequencing input: CD8+ T cells from PBMCs. The chain has TRBV27 and TRBJ2-3; a possible D gene is TRBD2 (5 bases). The CDR3 DNA reads as TGTGCCAGCAGTCCTAATCACGACTACACAGATACGCAGTATTTT. It translates to CASSPNHDYTDTQYF.